This TCR beta chain derives from a study of cytomegalovirus exposure and HLA in healthy donors. The germline CDR1 and CDR2 sequences are LNHDA and SQIVND (reference sequence). This CDR3 contains 13 residues. V lost 8 bases and J 0 bases, leaving 10 bases between the germline ends. The table lists this clone with a few counts. The primer mix had 60 Vbeta and 13 Jbeta primers. The protocol was immunoSEQ multiplex PCR, while the TCRdb copy is restricted to in-frame clones and leaves out a portion. The sample lists around 95,000 clones; over 80% were seen once. The chain recombines TRBV19 with TRBJ1-1; perhaps TRBD1 as D (5 bases). This receptor was taken from a female donor in good health and CMV-seropositive. The sequencing sample was made of PBMCs. CDR3 DNA: TGTGCCAGTTCAGGGTTCATGAACACTGAAGCTTTCTTT. It translates to CASSGFMNTEAFF.